This TCR beta chain originates from a study of CXCR3-negative and CXCR3-positive naive CD8 T cells. The libraries of TRB cDNA were constructed through 5' RACE using UMI labels. TCRdb derives one entry per CDR3 protein from the 5' RACE reads, leaving out DNA. This specimen shows roughly 41,000 distinct CDR3 sequences; the ten leading clones hold about 8%. CDR1 and CDR2 from the germline V gene are SGHAT and FQNNGV. The CDR3 sequence is 18 residues long. Each CD8+ T cell subset was flow-sorted in triplicate. Every sort contained 300,000 or so cells. This TCR derives from a human donor in good health. Some clones in this sample may be carry-over from other donors' samples. The genes are TRBV11-2 and TRBJ2-6; TCRdb's D call, TRBD1, is unchecked because there is no DNA. The sequenced sample was memory CD8+ T cells from blood. The CDR3 reads CASSISPGGPGGANVLTF.